This is a list of T cell receptor beta chains from one sample in a study of T cells after yellow fever vaccination. TCRdb redid the calling of the 5' RACE reads with MiXCR, one entry per CDR3 protein. The sample lists under 600,000 distinct CDR3 sequences; roughly 14% were seen once. The source was PBMCs, collected on the day of the yellow fever booster vaccination. The receptors stem from a man aged 25-45 years who received the YFV17D yellow fever vaccine. Each CDR3 is given without its conserved first and last residue. Each record gives: J gene, V gene, CDR3 protein.

J: TRBJ2-7
V: TRBV3-1
CDR3: ASSQDQGSKQY

J: TRBJ1-4
V: TRBV30
CDR3: AWSYLTGAEKLF

J: TRBJ2-5
V: TRBV18
CDR3: ASSPPGQAQETQY

J: TRBJ2-5
V: TRBV7-7
CDR3: ASSLNWQNQETQY

J: TRBJ2-2
V: TRBV5-1
CDR3: ASSLAPGLAGEHGELF

J: TRBJ2-3
V: TRBV6-2/TRBV6-3
CDR3: ASSYSFGTDTQY

J: TRBJ2-3
V: TRBV7-2
CDR3: ASSLFLGGDTQY

J: TRBJ1-5
V: TRBV6-1
CDR3: ASSTGGRYQPQH

J: TRBJ2-3
V: TRBV29-1
CDR3: SVKGLAGGRTDTQY

J: TRBJ2-7
V: TRBV20-1
CDR3: SARPRRKAYEQY

J: TRBJ2-1
V: TRBV7-2
CDR3: ATRTSGSQVYEQF

J: TRBJ2-7
V: TRBV20-1
CDR3: SARDSAYEQY

J: TRBJ2-7
V: TRBV27
CDR3: ASSLVGGSIGEQY

J: TRBJ1-2
V: TRBV25-1
CDR3: ASSGQGSLFGYT

J: TRBJ2-3
V: TRBV20-1
CDR3: SARALLAASTDTQY

J: TRBJ2-5
V: TRBV5-1
CDR3: ASSQPPQETQY

J: TRBJ1-4
V: TRBV9
CDR3: ASSTGTSGEKLF

J: TRBJ2-5
V: TRBV6-1
CDR3: AANRQGDWETQY

J: TRBJ2-2
V: TRBV20-1
CDR3: SASLGTGELF

J: TRBJ2-5
V: TRBV3-1
CDR3: ASSQDWLAGETQY

J: TRBJ2-7
V: TRBV21-1
CDR3: ASSKGQEDRDEQY

J: TRBJ1-4
V: TRBV6-1
CDR3: ASKTRGRNEKLF